What follows are 12 T cell receptor beta chains derived from one specimen sequenced in a study of cytomegalovirus exposure and HLA in healthy donors. PCR used 60 Vbeta primers and 13 Jbeta primers. Some clones are missing from TCRdb's copy, which holds only in-frame ones; the method was immunoSEQ multiplex PCR. The profile shows about 120,000 clones, over 70% of them singletons. Input material: PBMCs. These receptors were collected from a woman between 18 and 29 years old in good health and CMV-seronegative.

Only a few counts were recorded for this clone. The gene calls are TRBV9 and TRBJ1-5; 9 bases match TRBD1. V trimming: 0 bases; J trimming: 7 bases; junction bases outside the gene matches: 2. The CDR3 has 14 residues. The germline gives CDR1 SGDLS, CDR2 YYNGEE. The CDR3 DNA is TGTGCCAGCAGCGTAGGGACAGGGGTCCAGCCCCAGCATTTT. Its protein product is CASSVGTGVQPQHF.

This rearrangement joins TRBV4-3 to TRBJ2-3; possible D gene TRBD1, 6 bases. Trimming took off 5 bases at V and 8 bases at J, with 14 bases between the two ends. The CDR3 extends over 13 amino acids. Germline-derived CDR1 and CDR2 are LGHNA and YSLEER. The CDR3 DNA is TGCGCCAGCAGCACCGGGACACCAGGTACGCAGTATTTT. The encoded protein is CASSTGTPGTQYF.

This clone was seen just once. The V and J genes are TRBV5-1 and TRBJ1-2; D gene uncertain. Germline CDR1 reads SGHRS; CDR2 reads YFSETQ. The CDR3 is made up of 15 amino acids. The V end was cut by 4 bases, the J end by 8 bases, with 21 bases between. CDR3 protein: CASSLSDSRLLGYTF. The CDR3 DNA follows: TGCGCCAGCAGCCTCTCGGACTCCAGACTGCTAGGCTACACCTTC.

This clone has only a few counts. The chain joins TRBV5-4 to TRBJ2-7; D is perhaps TRBD1 (5 bases). Trimming shortened V by 4 bases and J by 6 bases, and 11 bases separated the two germline ends. Germline V gene sequence: CDR1 SGHNT, CDR2 YYREEE (reference sequence). This CDR3 region has 12 residues. CDR3 residues: CASSPQGGEQYF. The CDR3 DNA reads as TGTGCCAGCAGCCCTCAGGGTGGCGAGCAGTACTTC.

The rearrangement links TRBV6-1 to TRBJ2-7; 7 nucleotides line up with TRBD1. V lost 6 bases, J lost 3 bases, and 8 bases stayed unmatched. Germline CDR1 reads MNHNS; CDR2 reads SASEGT. The CDR3 consists of 14 residues. The CDR3 is CASRHTGVLYEQYF. DNA for the CDR3: TGTGCCAGCAGGCACACAGGGGTCCTCTACGAGCAGTACTTC.

The chain links TRBV18 to TRBJ2-5, with D perhaps matching TRBD2 (6 bases). The germline CDR1 and CDR2 sequences are KGHSH and LQKENI. The CDR3 loop spans 15 amino acids. Trimming stripped 2 bases from V and 5 bases from J, with 15 bases between. This CDR3 is CASSPGGGIQETQYF. The CDR3 DNA sequence: TGTGCCAGCTCACCAGGTGGAGGGATTCAGGAGACCCAGTACTTC.

A few counts support this clone. The rearrangement joins TRBV7-9 to TRBJ1-2; D is possibly TRBD1 (5 bases). V lost 1 base and J lost 3, with 18 bases in between. CDR1 is SEHNR, CDR2 FQNEAQ, per germline (reference sequence). This CDR3 spans 17 amino acids. This CDR3 reads CASSLGVQDPNDYGYTF. The CDR3 DNA reads as TGTGCCAGCAGCTTAGGGGTACAGGACCCAAACGACTATGGCTACACCTTC.

The chain links TRBV5-4 to TRBJ2-2; 9 nucleotides line up with TRBD2. The CDR3 sequence is 15 residues long. Germline V lookup: CDR1 SGHNT, CDR2 YYREEE (reference sequence). V lost 5 bases to trimming and J lost 1 base; unmatched junction nucleotides: 3. The CDR3 sequence is CASRSSGENTGELFF. CDR3 DNA: TGTGCCAGCAGATCTAGCGGGGAGAACACCGGGGAGCTGTTTTTT.

The chain joins TRBV5-1 to TRBJ2-1; 13 bases match TRBD2. Trimming at V came to 3 bases and at J to 7 bases, leaving 7 bases not matched to a gene. The CDR3 runs to 16 residues. Germline-derived CDR1 and CDR2 are SGHRS and YFSETQ. CDR3 protein: CASSSVGLAGSNEQFF. CDR3 nucleotide sequence: TGCGCCAGCAGCTCCGTGGGACTAGCGGGATCTAATGAGCAGTTCTTC.

The chain uses TRBV10-1 and TRBJ2-1; a possible D gene is TRBD2 (6 bases). Trimming took 5 bases from V and 6 from J, leaving 14 bases between them. This CDR3 has 14 residues. The germline V gene has CDR1 WNHNN and CDR2 SYGVQD (reference sequence). The CDR3 sequence: CASSLGGGSNEQFF. DNA for the CDR3: TGCGCCAGCAGTCTTGGGGGAGGTAGCAATGAGCAGTTCTTC.

The chain recombines TRBV11-2 with TRBJ1-1; D gene uncertain. The germline V gene encodes CDR1 SGHAT and CDR2 FQNNGV. Trimming took off 0 bases at V and 4 bases at J, with 18 bases between the two ends. The CDR3 has 17 amino acids. The chain's CDR3 is CASSLEGRRSGSTEAFF. Here the CDR3 DNA reads TGTGCCAGCAGCTTAGAGGGCAGGCGTTCAGGAAGCACTGAAGCTTTCTTT.

This chain connects TRBV27 to TRBJ2-5, with D perhaps matching TRBD2 (5 bases). Deletions cut 6 bases from V and 5 bases from J, with 25 bases between. The length of the CDR3 is 17 residues. Germline-derived CDR1 and CDR2 are MNHEY and SMNVEV (reference sequence). The CDR3, as DNA: TGTGCCAGCAGACGACAAGGACGAGGGAACATGGGGGAGACCCAGTACTTC. Translating it yields CASRRQGRGNMGETQYF.